This record concerns one TCR beta chain sequence. Library construction for TCR beta used iRepertoire HTBI primers and Arm-PCR of CDR3 regions. In the original processing: 60 to 65 TRBV and some 14 TRBJ segments were identified across samples. TCRdb itself ran the multiplex PCR reads through MiXCR, one entry per CDR3 protein. In this record, the V and J calls reflect TCRdb's handling and not the investigators' own analysis. The sample shows 650,000 to 700,000 distinct CDR3 sequences, 25% to 30% of them seen only once. Time point denoted: persistent/refractory GD, antithyroid drugs over 5 years with positive TRAb. TCR sequences were obtained from RNA taken from PBMCs. The sample belongs to a study of regulatory T cells in long-lasting Graves disease. Sample: peripheral blood mononuclear cells (PBMCs), taken when the disease was refractory, from a patient treated with antithyroid drugs. The sequence was obtained from a female donor with Graves disease.

The chain's CDR3 is CASSQTDPYEQYF. The CDR3 region has the DNA TGTGCCAGCTCACAAACGGACCCCTACGAGCAGTACTTC. The chain has TRBV18 and TRBJ2-7; no clear D gene. Germline CDR1 and CDR2: KGHSH and LQKENI. This CDR3 has 13 residues. Trimming left V 4 bases short and J 2 bases short, with 9 bases between.